This T cell receptor (beta chain) was documented in a study of T cell changes during pregnancy in multiple sclerosis. Sequencing used immunoSEQ multiplex PCR; TCRdb keeps in-frame clones, though not all of them. This sample has 40,000 or so clones, with 80% to 90% found just once. The CDR3 has 20 amino acids. The V gene's germline CDR1 is SGHRS and CDR2 YFSETQ. With 1 base clipped from V and 2 bases from J, the junction kept 13 bases outside the gene matches. This sequence originates from a female donor with multiple sclerosis, enrolled in a pregnancy study. The sample was CD4+ T cells from peripheral blood mononuclear cells, taken before pregnancy. The V call is TRBV5-1, the J call TRBJ1-5; 12 nucleotides align to TRBD1. The DNA of the CDR3 is TGCGCCAGCAGCTTGAGACTGGGACAGGGGGCGAAGGTGGGCAATCAGCCCCAGCATTTT. It translates to CASSLRLGQGAKVGNQPQHF. The variable domain in full, completed from reference TRBV5-1 and TRBJ1-5, reads KAGVTQTPRYLIKTRGQQVTLSCSPISGHRSVSWYQQTPGQGLQFLFEYFSETQRNKGNFPGRFSGRQFSNSRSEMNVSTLELGDSALYLCASSLRLGQGAKVGNQPQHFGDGTRLSIL.